There are a few counts of the clone carrying this TCR beta chain. Its target is unknown. The source of the sample is a study of blood T cells in healthy people across ages. Primers used in a second PCR of about 6 to 11 cycles were a sample-barcoded 5' primer and a J-beta primer mix. Unique molecular identifiers of 12 random nucleotides labeled each cDNA. TCRdb reprocessed the 5' RACE reads with MiXCR, giving one entry per CDR3 protein. In the table there are some 1,500,000 distinct CDR3 sequences, less than 45% of which are singletons. Germline assignment: CDR1 KGHSH and CDR2 LQKENI. V was trimmed by 0 bases and J by 1 base, leaving 6 bases between them. CDR3 length equals 14 residues. Study findings and constraints: The CMV status of each donor remained undetermined, and this could have confounded shifts in expanded clonotypes. Naive CD4+ cells and diversity were both higher in long-lived donors than in aged donors.

The gene calls are TRBV18 and TRBJ2-5, with D unclear. This receptor was identified in a woman in her late teens or twenties in good health. Sequenced sample: blood. CDR3 region: CASSPPALQETQYF. CDR3 DNA: TGTGCCAGCTCACCACCGGCCCTCCAAGAGACCCAGTACTTC. The variable domain in full, with the rest retrieved from reference TRBV18 and TRBJ2-5, is NAGVMQNPRHLVRRRGQEARLRCSPMKGHSHVYWYRQLPEEGLKFMVYLQKENIIDESGMPKERFSAEFPKEGPSILRIQQVVRGDSAAYFCASSPPALQETQYFGPGTRLLVL.